This T cell receptor beta chain is from a study of blood T cell repertoires in COVID-19 (TCRdb year 2020). Notes on the research overall: Collaborator samples came from the United States, Italy and Spain and covered acute and convalescent phases of COVID-19. The prospective study material was composed of cDNA or gDNA derived from T cells, B-cell-depleted T cells, or PBMCs. Subjects who had been exposed to COVID-19, were actively infected with it, or had recovered from it provided the deeply sampled blood TCRbeta repertoires that made up the dataset. The repertoires were released in a freely available public database intended as a resource for research on the immune response to SARS-CoV-2. Samples came from the ongoing ImmuneRACE study (first 160 participants) plus 1,254 subjects from 6 global collaborators. Sample metadata almost always included a de-identified subject ID, COVID-19 status, age in years and sex. Where available, HLA class I and class II types were obtained from metadata supplied by the sample provider rather than from assay-based typing. Summary of the overall study and its limitations: How much clinical and demographic metadata was included differed by source and by participant, and the metadata was provided uncurated.

Of note for this clone: Its antigen has not been determined. The input lacks base qualities; no much larger clone sits a single base away.

The immunoSEQ Assay, a bias-controlled multiplex PCR, was used to amplify TCRbeta CDR3 regions from genomic DNA. From the authors' description of their analysis: The number of nucleated cells in each sample was estimated from the amplification of reference gene primers within the assay. To quantify the absolute abundance of each unique TCRbeta CDR3 rearrangement, sequence reads were collapsed and filtered. For each sample, productive Simpson clonality was calculated as the square root of Simpson's diversity index across productive rearrangements. In TCRdb, the immuneACCESS table is reduced to in-frame sequences with V and J assigned. These tables do not hold every clone; where another copy was compared, an unresolved V gene accounts for under half, and the others remain unexplained. The V and J calls and clone size come from that table; D and trimming were worked out from the DNA. The sample has about 160,000 clones on record, 60% to 80% of them singletons. The ten top clones hold 2.5% to 3.5% of the sample.

Collaborating institutions collected whole blood in K2EDTA tubes following their own protocols. For TCRbeta analysis, collaborators shipped samples as frozen whole blood, isolated PBMCs, or DNA extracted from either of those sample types. V and J are truncated by 5 bases and 1 base respectively, leaving an intervening sequence of 8 bases. The CDR3 covers 13 residues, taking in both the cysteine and the phenylalanine. Kept here is only the CDR3 DNA, which spans 39 bases and is read in frame from base 1. The sample taken for sequencing was peripheral blood. The chain uses TRBV12-3 or TRBV12-4 and TRBJ1-1; TRBD1 could be the D gene, as 6 bases match. This TCR derives from a man between 65 and 80 years old with acute or convalescent COVID-19. The CDR3 amino acid sequence is: CASSHRENTEAFF. Read as DNA, the sequence is TGTGCCAGCAGTCACAGGGAGAACACTGAAGCTTTCTTT.